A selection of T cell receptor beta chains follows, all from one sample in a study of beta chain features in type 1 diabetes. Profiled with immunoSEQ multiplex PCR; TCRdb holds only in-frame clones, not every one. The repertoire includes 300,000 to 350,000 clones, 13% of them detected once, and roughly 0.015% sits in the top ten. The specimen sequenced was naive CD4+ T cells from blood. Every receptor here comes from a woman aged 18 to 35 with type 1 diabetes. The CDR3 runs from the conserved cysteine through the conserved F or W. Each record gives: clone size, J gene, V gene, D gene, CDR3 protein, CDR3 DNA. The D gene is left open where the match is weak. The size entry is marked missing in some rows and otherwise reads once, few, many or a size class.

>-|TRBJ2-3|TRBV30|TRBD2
CASGTSGSGTDTQYF
TGTGCCTCGGGGACTAGCGGGAGTGGCACAGATACGCAGTATTTT
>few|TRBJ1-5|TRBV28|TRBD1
CASSTGTGGNQPQHF
TGTGCCAGCAGTACCGGGACAGGGGGCAACCAGCCCCAGCATTTT
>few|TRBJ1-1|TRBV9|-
CASSVDSYTEAFF
TGTGCCAGCAGCGTAGACAGCTACACTGAAGCTTTCTTT
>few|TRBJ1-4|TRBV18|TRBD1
CASSPRQGSNNEKLFF
TGTGCCAGCTCACCCCGACAGGGGAGTAACAATGAAAAACTGTTTTTT
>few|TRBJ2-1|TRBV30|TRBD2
CAWSVSSGRPVEQFF
TGTGCCTGGAGTGTGTCTAGCGGGAGGCCAGTAGAGCAGTTCTTC
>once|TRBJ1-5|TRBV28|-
CASSPTGSANQPQHF
TGTGCCAGCAGTCCCACAGGGTCCGCCAATCAGCCCCAGCATTTT
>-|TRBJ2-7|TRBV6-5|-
CASKGGGREQYF
TGTGCCAGCAAGGGAGGAGGCAGAGAGCAGTACTTC
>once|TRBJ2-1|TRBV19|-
CASSMPGSLRVQFF
TGTGCCAGTAGTATGCCGGGTTCCCTACGTGTGCAGTTCTTC
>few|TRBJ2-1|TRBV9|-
CASSVGGGIYNEQFF
TGTGCCAGCAGCGTAGGAGGGGGAATCTACAATGAGCAGTTCTTC
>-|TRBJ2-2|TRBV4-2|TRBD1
CASSQLTGGRTGELFF
TGTGCCAGCAGCCAACTTACAGGGGGGAGGACCGGGGAGCTGTTTTTT
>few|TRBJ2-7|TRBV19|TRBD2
CASSARTSGRIAYEQYF
TGTGCCAGTAGTGCCCGGACTAGCGGGAGAATCGCCTACGAGCAGTACTTC
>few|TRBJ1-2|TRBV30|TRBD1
CAWSVSDRVGGYTF
TGTGCCTGGAGTGTAAGCGACAGGGTAGGAGGCTACACCTTC
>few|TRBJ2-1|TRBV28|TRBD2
CASSLSAGGRYNEQFF
TGTGCCAGCAGTTTATCGGCGGGAGGGCGTTACAATGAGCAGTTCTTC
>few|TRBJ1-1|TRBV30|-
CAWSAQADERAFF
TGTGCCTGGAGCGCACAGGCGGACGAACGAGCTTTCTTT
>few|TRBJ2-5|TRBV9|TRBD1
CASSRDRGLETQYF
TGTGCCAGCAGCAGGGACAGGGGGTTAGAGACCCAGTACTTC
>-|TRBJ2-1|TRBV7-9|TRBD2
CASSRGGSSYNEQFF
TGTGCCAGCAGCCGCGGGGGAAGCTCCTACAATGAGCAGTTCTTC
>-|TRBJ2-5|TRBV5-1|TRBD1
CASSYGQGAETQYF
TGCGCCAGCAGCTACGGACAGGGGGCGGAGACCCAGTACTTC
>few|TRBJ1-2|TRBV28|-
CASSLNYGYTF
TGTGCCAGCAGCTTGAACTATGGCTACACCTTC
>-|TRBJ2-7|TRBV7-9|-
CASSRIEMPYEQYF
TGTGCCAGCAGCCGAATTGAGATGCCCTACGAGCAGTACTTC
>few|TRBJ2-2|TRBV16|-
CASSQRLISEGTGELFF
TGTGCCAGCAGCCAACGATTGATTAGCGAGGGCACCGGGGAGCTGTTTTTT
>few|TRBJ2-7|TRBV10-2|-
CASRTGNYEQYF
TGCGCCAGCCGGACGGGGAACTACGAGCAGTACTTC
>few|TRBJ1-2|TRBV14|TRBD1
CASSPGTAYGYTF
TGTGCCAGCAGCCCAGGGACAGCGTATGGCTACACCTTC
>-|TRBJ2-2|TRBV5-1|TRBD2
CASGSGSTGELFF
TGCGCCAGCGGCAGCGGGAGTACCGGGGAGCTGTTTTTT
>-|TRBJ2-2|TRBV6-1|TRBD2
CASSEDLAGVSGELFF
TGTGCCAGCAGTGAAGACCTAGCGGGAGTGAGTGGGGAGCTGTTTTTT